This T cell receptor beta chain derives from a study of regulatory T cells in long-lasting Graves disease. Between the trimmed V and J ends, which lost 4 bases and 7 bases, there was a span of 16 bases. The germline V gene has CDR1 LGHDT and CDR2 YNNKEL (reference sequence). The CDR3 sequence is 14 residues long. With iRepertoire HTBI primers and Arm-PCR of CDR3 regions, TCR beta libraries were built. From the multiplex PCR reads, TCRdb called clonotypes with MiXCR, one entry per CDR3 protein. The data contain around 430,000 distinct CDR3 sequences, 22% of them singletons. As regards this clonotype: Its antigen is currently unknown.

Whole-study findings and limits: Persistent disease showed a preference for TRBV28, TRBJ1-2 and TRBJ2-5.

Specified time point: persistent/refractory GD, antithyroid drugs over 5 years with positive TRAb. PBMC-extracted RNA yielded the TCR library. V gene TRBV3-1 combines with J gene TRBJ1-2, with D unclear. The sample consisted of peripheral blood mononuclear cells (PBMCs), taken when the disease was refractory, from a patient treated with antithyroid drugs. This sequence originates from a female donor with Graves disease. The CDR3 is CASSPETLIGGYTF. In DNA form, the CDR3 reads TGTGCCAGCAGCCCTGAGACCCTGATAGGTGGCTACACCTTC.